Sequencing of this T cell receptor beta chain was carried out in a study of T cell responses to AZD1222 COVID-19 vaccine. The V gene's germline CDR1 is MNHEY and CDR2 SMNVEV (reference sequence). Trimming took 5 bases from V and 5 from J; bases not matched to a gene: 4. The CDR3 has 14 amino acids. Produced via immunoSEQ multiplex PCR; TCRdb's table is partial and in-frame only. This table has under 150,000 clones, around nine tenths appearing once. The receptor was derived from an adult in good health. The rearrangement links TRBV27 to TRBJ1-4; 8 bases align to TRBD1. Sequencing was performed on peripheral blood, taken on day 0 of AZD1222 vaccination. CDR3 in amino acids: CASSRQGQNEKLFF. The CDR3 DNA reads as TGTGCCAGCAGTCGACAGGGGCAGAATGAAAAACTGTTTTTT.